Listed below are T cell receptor beta chains from one sample, sequenced in a study of T cells in narcolepsy. Libraries were prepared by immunoSEQ multiplex PCR; TCRdb keeps only in-frame clonotypes and omits some of them. The table records 25,000 to 30,000 clones, around 78% of them present only once. Sequenced: CD45RA- memory CD4+ T cells from PBMCs. These receptors all stem from a human donor with narcolepsy. Each CDR3 is given with its conserved first and last residue. Each record gives: D gene, V gene, CDR3 length, clone size, J gene, CDR3 protein, CDR3 DNA. The D gene is left open where the match is weak. Only part of the rows carry a size: once, few, many, or a class if the clone is expanded.

TRBD1,TRBV5-1,15,NA,TRBJ1-1,CASSVGQRMNTEAFF,TGCGCCAGCAGCGTGGGACAGAGGATGAACACTGAAGCTTTCTTT
NA,TRBV30,12,NA,TRBJ1-1,CAWSVLRAEAFF,TGTGCCTGGAGTGTACTTAGGGCTGAAGCTTTCTTT
NA,TRBV6-6,14,NA,TRBJ2-2,CASSADWGGGELFF,TGTGCCAGCAGTGCCGACTGGGGTGGCGGGGAGCTGTTTTTT
NA,TRBV11-1,15,once,TRBJ2-1,CASSLVKVAANEQFF,TGTGCCAGCAGCTTGGTGAAGGTAGCGGCCAATGAGCAGTTCTTC
NA,TRBV5-4,14,few,TRBJ1-4,CASTVQGTNEKLFF,TGTGCCAGCACCGTACAGGGAACTAATGAAAAACTGTTTTTT
NA,TRBV7-9,13,NA,TRBJ2-3,CASKKGDTDTQYF,TGTGCCAGCAAAAAGGGAGACACAGATACGCAGTATTTT
TRBD1,TRBV7-2,15,NA,TRBJ2-3,CASSWGQGSTDTQYF,TGTGCCAGCAGCTGGGGACAGGGAAGCACAGATACGCAGTATTTT
TRBD1,TRBV6-1,16,few,TRBJ1-2,CASSEPRGTGVYGYTF,TGTGCCAGCAGTGAACCCAGGGGGACAGGGGTCTATGGCTACACCTTC
TRBD1,TRBV2,14,NA,TRBJ1-1,CASRRTGANTEAFF,TGTGCCAGCAGAAGGACAGGGGCGAACACTGAAGCTTTCTTT
NA,TRBV7-9,15,NA,TRBJ1-3,CASSLDLSSGNTIYF,TGTGCCAGCAGCTTAGACCTGAGCTCTGGAAACACCATATATTTT
NA,TRBV21-1,15,few,TRBJ1-2,CASSKAGSGFGGYTF,TGTGCCAGCAGCAAAGCTGGCAGTGGGTTCGGGGGCTACACCTTC
TRBD1,TRBV2,15,NA,TRBJ1-2,CASRLRIRGNYGYTF,TGTGCCAGCAGACTAAGAATCAGGGGGAACTATGGCTACACCTTC
TRBD2,TRBV2,14,NA,TRBJ2-3,CASSEFDGGDTQYF,TGTGCCAGCAGTGAATTTGACGGGGGGGATACGCAGTATTTT
NA,TRBV18,17,NA,TRBJ1-1,CASSLYLRGGEGTEAFF,TGTGCCAGCTCACTCTACCTAAGGGGGGGCGAGGGCACTGAAGCTTTCTTT
TRBD1,TRBV14,14,NA,TRBJ2-7,CARTGQGTLYEQYF,TGTGCCAGAACGGGACAGGGGACTTTGTACGAGCAGTACTTC
NA,TRBV30,12,NA,TRBJ1-1,CAWNTEASRGFF,TGTGCCTGGAACACTGAAGCTTCCCGGGGTTTCTTT
TRBD2,TRBV9,16,NA,TRBJ2-1,CASSLGTSGFYNEQFF,TGTGCCAGCAGTCTGGGGACTAGCGGGTTCTACAATGAGCAGTTCTTC
NA,TRBV7-2,12,NA,TRBJ1-4,CASSLGGEKLFF,TGTGCCAGCAGCTTAGGTGGGGAAAAACTGTTTTTT
NA,TRBV5-1,12,NA,TRBJ1-1,CASSFDGTEAFF,TGCGCCAGCAGCTTTGACGGCACTGAAGCTTTCTTT
NA,TRBV29-1,15,NA,TRBJ2-1,CSVAFGPSSYNEQFF,TGCAGCGTTGCGTTCGGGCCGAGCTCCTACAATGAGCAGTTCTTC
NA,TRBV6-1,13,NA,TRBJ2-7,CASSSRTLGEQYF,TGTGCCAGCAGTTCCCGGACCCTAGGCGAGCAGTACTTC
TRBD1,TRBV27,13,few,TRBJ1-1,CASSSRQGILPFF,TGTGCCAGCAGTTCGCGACAGGGGATTCTGCCTTTCTTT
TRBD1,TRBV7-3,16,NA,TRBJ2-3,CASSLWTGGATDTQYF,TGTGCCAGCAGCTTATGGACAGGGGGCGCGACAGATACGCAGTATTTT
NA,TRBV5-1,16,NA,TRBJ2-3,CASSLTRRNSADTQYF,TGCGCCAGCAGCTTGACGCGGCGTAATTCTGCAGATACGCAGTATTTT
TRBD1,TRBV18,16,NA,TRBJ2-3,CASSPQDRDRESTQYF,TGTGCCAGCTCACCACAAGACCGGGACAGGGAGAGTACGCAGTATTTT
NA,TRBV7-9,13,NA,TRBJ1-2,CASSLEPGTSYTF,TGTGCCAGCAGCTTAGAACCGGGGACGAGCTACACCTTC
NA,TRBV5-1,14,NA,TRBJ1-6,CASSLSASNSPLHF,TGCGCCAGCAGCTTATCGGCCAGCAATTCACCCCTCCACTTT
NA,TRBV9,12,NA,TRBJ2-1,CASSPGMHEQFF,TGTGCCAGCAGCCCGGGGATGCACGAGCAGTTCTTC
NA,TRBV7-3,17,NA,TRBJ2-2,CASNKSGTLFVPGELFF,TGTGCCAGCAACAAGTCCGGGACCTTGTTTGTCCCCGGGGAGCTGTTTTTT
NA,TRBV5-6,11,NA,TRBJ2-1,CASSFYREQFF,TGTGCCAGCAGCTTCTACAGGGAGCAGTTCTTC
NA,TRBV18,13,NA,TRBJ1-5,CASSPEGDQPQHF,TGTGCCAGCTCACCGGAAGGTGATCAGCCCCAGCATTTT
TRBD2,TRBV12-5,13,NA,TRBJ2-7,CASSTSGPYEQYF,TGTGCTAGTTCAACTAGCGGGCCCTACGAGCAGTACTTC
NA,TRBV10-3,13,NA,TRBJ1-1,CAMRPDMNTEAFF,TGTGCCATGAGACCGGATATGAACACTGAAGCTTTCTTT
NA,TRBV6-5,13,NA,TRBJ1-5,CASSVGVEQPQHF,TGTGCCAGCAGTGTGGGGGTCGAACAGCCCCAGCATTTT
TRBD1,TRBV2,15,NA,TRBJ1-1,CASTSNGQANTEAFF,TGTGCCAGCACCTCGAACGGACAGGCGAACACTGAAGCTTTCTTT
NA,TRBV11-3,11,few,TRBJ1-1,CASGGHTEAFF,TGTGCCAGCGGCGGCCACACTGAAGCTTTCTTT
TRBD2,TRBV5-1,16,few,TRBJ2-1,CASSWTSGGAANEQFF,TGCGCCAGCAGCTGGACTAGCGGGGGGGCCGCCAATGAGCAGTTCTTC
NA,TRBV21-1,14,few,TRBJ2-7,CASSKGASTYEQYF,TGTGCCAGCAGCAAAGGGGCCAGTACCTACGAGCAGTACTTC
NA,TRBV5-6,15,few,TRBJ1-3,CASSLGGRSGNTIYF,TGTGCCAGCAGCTTGGGTGGCCGCTCTGGAAACACCATATATTTT
NA,TRBV7-2,17,NA,TRBJ2-7,CASSPRGLRIGLEEQYF,TGTGCCAGCAGCCCCCGGGGACTTCGGATCGGTTTAGAGGAGCAGTACTTC
TRBD1,TRBV27,15,NA,TRBJ1-2,CASSLYPPQGNGYTF,TGTGCCAGCAGTTTATACCCCCCACAGGGGAATGGCTACACCTTC
NA,TRBV30,13,once,TRBJ2-7,CAWSNQVTYEQYF,TGTGCCTGGAGTAACCAGGTTACCTACGAGCAGTACTTC
TRBD1,TRBV5-4,15,once,TRBJ1-5,CASSSAGGLNQPQHF,TGTGCCAGCAGCAGCGCAGGGGGCCTCAATCAGCCCCAGCATTTT
NA,TRBV4-2,15,NA,TRBJ2-7,CASSQDYGASYEQYF,TGTGCCAGCAGCCAAGATTATGGGGCATCCTACGAGCAGTACTTC
TRBD2,TRBV5-4,16,NA,TRBJ2-3,CASSLPSGGTTDTQYF,TGTGCCAGCAGCCTCCCTAGCGGGGGGACCACAGATACGCAGTATTTT
NA,TRBV10-3,14,NA,TRBJ1-4,CAISQSTTNEKLFF,TGTGCCATCAGCCAAAGCACAACTAATGAAAAACTGTTTTTT
TRBD2,TRBV7-9,13,NA,TRBJ2-5,CASSKTSGETQYF,TGTGCCAGCAGCAAGACTAGCGGGGAGACCCAGTACTTC
TRBD2,TRBV15,17,NA,TRBJ2-3,CATSRDKLAGTTDTQYF,TGTGCCACCAGCAGAGATAAGCTAGCGGGGACCACAGATACGCAGTATTTT
TRBD2,TRBV7-9,14,NA,TRBJ2-5,CASSFGGGRETQYF,TGTGCCAGCAGCTTCGGGGGGGGCCGAGAGACCCAGTACTTC
NA,TRBV5-7,14,NA,TRBJ1-2,CASSHSQGTYGYTF,TGTGCCAGCAGCCATTCACAGGGAACCTATGGCTACACCTTC
NA,TRBV6-1,13,NA,TRBJ1-5,CASSVGGEQPQHF,TGTGCCAGCAGTGTGGGGGGCGAACAGCCCCAGCATTTT
NA,TRBV27,15,few,TRBJ2-6,CASSTDILGANVLTF,TGTGCCAGCAGTACGGACATTCTAGGGGCCAACGTCCTGACTTTC